Listed below are T cell receptor beta chains from one sample, sequenced in a study of blood T cell repertoires in COVID-19. Measured with immunoSEQ multiplex PCR; TCRdb has only the in-frame clones, and not every one. The sample contains under 250,000 clones, 75% to 85% of which appear only once. Input material: peripheral blood. These receptors all stem from a human donor in a cohort sampled during active COVID-19. Each CDR3 is given with its conserved first and last residue. A D gene is named only where the DNA matches it firmly. A clone size is listed for some rows: how often the clone was seen (once, few, many), or a class if it is expanded.

j_gene,abundance,v_gene,d_gene,CDR3aa,CDR3nt
TRBJ2-2,NA,TRBV18,TRBD2,CASSPRGLAGVFGELFF,TGTGCCAGCTCACCTCGCGGACTAGCGGGAGTCTTCGGGGAGCTGTTTTTT
TRBJ1-6,NA,TRBV2,NA,CASSVGRGDSPLHF,TGTGCCAGCAGTGTCGGCAGGGGTGATTCACCCCTCCACTTT
TRBJ2-7,NA,TRBV9,NA,CASNYNPMDEQYF,TGTGCCAGCAACTACAACCCGATGGACGAGCAGTACTTC
TRBJ2-3,NA,TRBV9,NA,CASSVQKGRADTQYF,TGTGCCAGCAGCGTACAGAAGGGGCGCGCAGATACGCAGTATTTT
TRBJ2-2,NA,TRBV28,NA,CASSLLRGGELFF,TGTGCCAGCAGTTTGTTGAGAGGCGGGGAGCTGTTTTTT
TRBJ2-3,NA,TRBV4-1,TRBD1,CASSQGTGGPDTQYF,TGCGCCAGCAGCCAAGGGACAGGAGGTCCGGATACGCAGTATTTT
TRBJ2-2,once,TRBV7-3,TRBD2,CASSLRTSGDGGELFF,TGTGCCAGCAGCCTCCGGACTAGCGGGGATGGCGGGGAGCTGTTTTTT
TRBJ1-6,few,TRBV27,TRBD1,CASSSYRGTPSGSPLHF,TGTGCCAGCAGTTCTTACAGGGGGACCCCTTCGGGATCACCCCTCCACTTT
TRBJ2-7,NA,TRBV6-5,TRBD2,CASSRLADTYEQYF,TGTGCCAGCAGTCGACTAGCGGACACCTACGAGCAGTACTTC
TRBJ2-3,NA,TRBV9,TRBD1,CASSKAPGQSTDTQYF,TGTGCCAGCAGCAAAGCTCCGGGACAGAGCACAGATACGCAGTATTTT
TRBJ2-5,NA,TRBV5-4,TRBD2,CASSSGLLAGGETQYF,TGTGCCAGCAGCTCTGGGCTACTAGCGGGAGGGGAGACCCAGTACTTC
TRBJ2-1,many,TRBV19,TRBD2,CASSLKTSGGAFSSYNEQFF,TGTGCCAGTAGTCTCAAGACTAGCGGGGGGGCCTTCAGCTCCTACAATGAGCAGTTCTTC
TRBJ2-3,NA,TRBV5-1,NA,CASRPGASTDTQYF,TGCGCCAGCAGGCCAGGGGCCAGCACAGATACGCAGTATTTT
TRBJ1-1,NA,TRBV7-8,TRBD1,CASSQTDRVGTEAFF,TGTGCCAGCAGCCAAACCGACAGGGTGGGGACTGAAGCTTTCTTT
TRBJ1-3,NA,TRBV30,NA,CAWTWGGGNTIYF,TGTGCCTGGACTTGGGGAGGGGGAAACACCATATATTTT
TRBJ2-7,NA,TRBV5-4,NA,CASSLVSSYEQYF,TGTGCCAGCAGCTTGGTCAGCTCCTACGAGCAGTACTTC
TRBJ2-7,NA,TRBV5-1,NA,CASSLAGQYKDEQYF,TGCGCCAGCAGCTTGGCCGGACAGTATAAGGACGAGCAGTACTTC
TRBJ2-5,NA,TRBV25-1,TRBD1,CASSVQGAVQETQYF,TGTGCCAGCAGTGTACAGGGGGCGGTCCAAGAGACCCAGTACTTC
TRBJ2-1,NA,TRBV18,TRBD1,CASSPPGQGIVNEQFF,TGTGCCAGCTCACCACCGGGACAGGGTATCGTAAATGAGCAGTTCTTC
TRBJ2-5,NA,TRBV6-5,NA,CASTPPQGQETQYF,TGTGCCAGCACCCCTCCCCAGGGGCAAGAGACCCAGTACTTC
TRBJ2-7,NA,TRBV5-1,TRBD1,CASSPSGTDRSYEQYF,TGCGCCAGCAGCCCTTCAGGGACAGACCGCTCCTACGAGCAGTACTTC
TRBJ2-2,few,TRBV5-1,NA,CASSLVMTGELFF,TGCGCCAGCAGCTTGGTAATGACCGGGGAGCTGTTTTTT
TRBJ1-6,NA,TRBV2,TRBD1,CASLSDRDNSPLHF,TGTGCCAGCTTATCAGACAGGGACAATTCACCCCTCCACTTT
TRBJ2-7,NA,TRBV6-5,TRBD1,CASSYGTGNSYEQYF,TGTGCCAGCAGTTACGGGACAGGGAACTCCTACGAGCAGTACTTC
TRBJ2-5,NA,TRBV10-3,TRBD2,CAIGAGGETQYF,TGTGCCATCGGAGCGGGGGGAGAGACCCAGTACTTC
TRBJ1-5,NA,TRBV6-5,NA,CASSREGTGNQPQHF,TGTGCCAGCAGTCGAGAGGGAACGGGCAATCAGCCCCAGCATTTT
TRBJ2-7,once,TRBV5-4,TRBD1,CASSRTTGATYEQYF,TGTGCCAGCAGCCGCACGACAGGGGCAACCTACGAGCAGTACTTC
TRBJ2-4,NA,TRBV19,NA,CASSIKQAVGDQYF,TGTGCCAGTAGTATCAAACAGGCCGTTGGCGATCAGTACTTC
TRBJ2-2,NA,TRBV5-6,TRBD2,CASSLALVSSGSTGELFF,TGTGCCAGCAGCTTGGCCCTCGTTTCTAGCGGGAGTACCGGGGAGCTGTTTTTT
TRBJ1-6,NA,TRBV2,TRBD1,CASSTPGQYNSPLHF,TGTGCCAGCAGCACGCCGGGACAGTATAATTCACCCCTCCACTTT
TRBJ2-3,NA,TRBV5-6,NA,CASSSRVGGQYF,TGTGCCAGCAGCTCACGGGTAGGCGGGCAGTATTTT
TRBJ1-6,NA,TRBV6-5,NA,CASSLEERSPLHF,TGTGCCAGCAGCCTTGAGGAACGGTCACCCCTCCACTTT
TRBJ2-7,NA,TRBV10-2,TRBD1,CASSGSGDRGSYEQYF,TGCGCCAGCAGTGGTTCCGGGGACAGGGGATCCTACGAGCAGTACTTC
TRBJ1-4,NA,TRBV10-3,NA,CATAQGEKLFF,TGTGCCACCGCACAGGGTGAAAAACTGTTTTTT
TRBJ2-1,NA,TRBV5-1,TRBD2,CASSVSGRATYNEQFF,TGCGCCAGCAGCGTTAGCGGGAGGGCCACCTACAATGAGCAGTTCTTC
TRBJ2-3,NA,TRBV18,TRBD2,CASSPRLASGGAEDTQYF,TGTGCCAGCTCACCACGGCTGGCTAGCGGGGGGGCGGAAGATACGCAGTATTTT
TRBJ2-7,NA,TRBV27,NA,CASRQGDEQYF,TGTGCCAGCAGGCAGGGTGACGAGCAGTACTTC
TRBJ1-1,NA,TRBV5-1,TRBD1,CASSLAGTGEREAFF,TGCGCCAGCAGCTTGGCGGGGACAGGAGAGAGGGAAGCTTTCTTT
TRBJ1-1,NA,TRBV28,NA,CASSAGQNTEAFF,TGTGCCAGCAGTGCCGGACAGAACACTGAAGCTTTCTTT
TRBJ2-2,few,TRBV2,TRBD1,CASSADRAGGELFF,TGTGCCAGCAGCGCAGACAGGGCTGGCGGGGAGCTGTTTTTT
TRBJ2-1,NA,TRBV6-5,NA,CASSRDWLSYNEQFF,TGTGCCAGCAGTCGAGACTGGCTCTCCTACAATGAGCAGTTCTTC